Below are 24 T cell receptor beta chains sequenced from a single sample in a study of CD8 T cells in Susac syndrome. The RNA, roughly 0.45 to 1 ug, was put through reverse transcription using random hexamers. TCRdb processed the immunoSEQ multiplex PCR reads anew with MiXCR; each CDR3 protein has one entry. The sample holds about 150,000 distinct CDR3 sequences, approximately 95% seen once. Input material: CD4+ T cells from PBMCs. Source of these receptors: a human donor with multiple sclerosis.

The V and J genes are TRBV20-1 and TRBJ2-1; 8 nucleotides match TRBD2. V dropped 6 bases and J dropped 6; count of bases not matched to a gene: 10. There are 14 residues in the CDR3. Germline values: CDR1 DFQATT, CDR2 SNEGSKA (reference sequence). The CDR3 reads CSAEAGVGSNEQFF. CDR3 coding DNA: TGCAGTGCAGAAGCGGGAGTGGGGAGCAATGAGCAGTTCTTC.

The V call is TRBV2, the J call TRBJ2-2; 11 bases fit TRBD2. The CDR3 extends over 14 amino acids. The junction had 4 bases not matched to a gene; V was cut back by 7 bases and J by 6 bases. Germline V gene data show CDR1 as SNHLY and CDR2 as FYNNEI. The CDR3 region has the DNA TGTGCCAGCATACTAGCGGGAGAATCCGGGGAGCTGTTTTTT. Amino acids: CASILAGESGELFF.

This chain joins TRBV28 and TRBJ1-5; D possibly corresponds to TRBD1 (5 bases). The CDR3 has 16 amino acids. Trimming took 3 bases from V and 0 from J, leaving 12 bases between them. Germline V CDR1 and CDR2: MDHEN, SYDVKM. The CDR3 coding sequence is TGTGCCAGCAGTTTCGGGGGGGGTTTTAGCAATCAGCCCCAGCATTTT. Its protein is CASSFGGGFSNQPQHF.

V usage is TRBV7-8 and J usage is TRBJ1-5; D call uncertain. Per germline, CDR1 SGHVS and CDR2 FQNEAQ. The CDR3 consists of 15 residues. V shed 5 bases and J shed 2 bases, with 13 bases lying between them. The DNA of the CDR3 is TGTGCCAGCAGCATCCAGGCTTTCGGCAATCAGCCCCAGCATTTT. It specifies CASSIQAFGNQPQHF. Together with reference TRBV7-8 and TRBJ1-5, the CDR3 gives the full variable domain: GAGVSQSPRYKVAKRGQDVALRCDPISGHVSLFWYQQALGQGPEFLTYFQNEAQLDKSGLPSDRFFAERPEGSVSTLKIQRTQQEDSAVYLCASSIQAFGNQPQHFGDGTRLSIL.

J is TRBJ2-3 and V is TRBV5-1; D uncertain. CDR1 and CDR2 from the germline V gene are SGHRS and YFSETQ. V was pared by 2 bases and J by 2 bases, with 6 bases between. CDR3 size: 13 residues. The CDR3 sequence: CASSLGPTDTQYF. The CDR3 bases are TGCGCCAGCAGCTTAGGACCCACAGATACGCAGTATTTT.

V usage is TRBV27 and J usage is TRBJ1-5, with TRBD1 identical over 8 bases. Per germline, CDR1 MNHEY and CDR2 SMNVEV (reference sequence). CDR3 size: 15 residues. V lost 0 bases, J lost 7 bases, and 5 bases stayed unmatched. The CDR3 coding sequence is TGTGCCAGCAGTTTATCGGGACAGGCCCGGCAGCCCCAGCATTTT. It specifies CASSLSGQARQPQHF.

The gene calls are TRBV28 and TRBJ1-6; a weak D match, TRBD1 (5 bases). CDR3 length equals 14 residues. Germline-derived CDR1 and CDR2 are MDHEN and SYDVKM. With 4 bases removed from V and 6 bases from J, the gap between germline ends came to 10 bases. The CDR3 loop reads CASSSGPPNSPLHF. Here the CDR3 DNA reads TGTGCCAGCAGTTCGGGACCTCCTAATTCACCCCTCCACTTT. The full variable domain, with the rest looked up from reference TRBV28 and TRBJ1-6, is DVKVTQSSRYLVKRTGEKVFLECVQDMDHENMFWYRQDPGLGLRLIYFSYDVKMKEKGDIPEGYSVSREKKERFSLILESASTNQTSMYLCASSSGPPNSPLHFGNGTRLTVT.

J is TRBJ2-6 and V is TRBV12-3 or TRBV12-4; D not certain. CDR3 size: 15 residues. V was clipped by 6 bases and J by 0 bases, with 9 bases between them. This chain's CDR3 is CASSRVSSGANVLTF. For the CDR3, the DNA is TGTGCCAGCAGCCGAGTTAGCTCTGGGGCCAACGTCCTGACTTTC.

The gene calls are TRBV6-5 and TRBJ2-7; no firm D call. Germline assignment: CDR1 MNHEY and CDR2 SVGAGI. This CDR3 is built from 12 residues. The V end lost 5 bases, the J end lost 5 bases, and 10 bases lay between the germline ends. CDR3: CASSHRVHEQYF. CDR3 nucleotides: TGTGCCAGCAGTCACCGAGTCCACGAGCAGTACTTC.

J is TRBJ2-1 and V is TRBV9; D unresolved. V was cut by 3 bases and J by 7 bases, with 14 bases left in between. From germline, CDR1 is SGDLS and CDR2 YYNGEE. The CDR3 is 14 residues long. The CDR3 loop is CASSGSRTLNEQFF. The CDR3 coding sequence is TGTGCCAGCAGCGGGAGTCGTACACTTAATGAGCAGTTCTTC.

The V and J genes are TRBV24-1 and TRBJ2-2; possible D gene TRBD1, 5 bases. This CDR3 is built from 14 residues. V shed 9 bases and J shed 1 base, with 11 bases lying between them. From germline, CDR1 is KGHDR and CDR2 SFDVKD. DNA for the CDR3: TGTGCCACCCAGGGAATTGTGAACACCGGGGAGCTGTTTTTT. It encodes CATQGIVNTGELFF.

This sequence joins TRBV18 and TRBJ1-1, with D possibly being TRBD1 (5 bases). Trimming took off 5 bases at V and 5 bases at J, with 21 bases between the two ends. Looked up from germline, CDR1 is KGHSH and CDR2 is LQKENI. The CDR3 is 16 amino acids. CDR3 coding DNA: TGTGCCAGCTCATCAGGGCTCGGCGTGCGCGATACTGAAGCTTTCTTT. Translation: CASSSGLGVRDTEAFF.

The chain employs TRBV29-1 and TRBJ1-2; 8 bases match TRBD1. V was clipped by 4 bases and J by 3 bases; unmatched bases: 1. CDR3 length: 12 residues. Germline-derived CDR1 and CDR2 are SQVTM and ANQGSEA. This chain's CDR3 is CSVATGDYGYTF. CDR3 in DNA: TGCAGCGTTGCGACAGGGGACTATGGCTACACCTTC.

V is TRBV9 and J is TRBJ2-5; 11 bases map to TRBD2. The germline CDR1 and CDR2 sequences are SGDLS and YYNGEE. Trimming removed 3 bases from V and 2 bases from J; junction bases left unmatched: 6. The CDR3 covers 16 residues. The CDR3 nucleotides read TGTGCCAGCAGCGGCAGGACTAGCGGGCCACAAGAGACCCAGTACTTC. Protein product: CASSGRTSGPQETQYF.

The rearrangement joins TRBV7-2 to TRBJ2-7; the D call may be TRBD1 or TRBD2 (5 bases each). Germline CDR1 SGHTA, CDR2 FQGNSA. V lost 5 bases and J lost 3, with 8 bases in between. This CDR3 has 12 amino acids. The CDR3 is CASSRGHYEQYF. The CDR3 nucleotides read TGTGCCAGCAGCCGGGGCCACTACGAGCAGTACTTC.

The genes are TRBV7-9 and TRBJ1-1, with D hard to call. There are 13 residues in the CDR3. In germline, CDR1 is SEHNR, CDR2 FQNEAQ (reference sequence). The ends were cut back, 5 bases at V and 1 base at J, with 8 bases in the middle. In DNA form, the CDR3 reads TGTGCCAGCAGCGTTAGACAGAACACTGAAGCTTTCTTT. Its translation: CASSVRQNTEAFF.

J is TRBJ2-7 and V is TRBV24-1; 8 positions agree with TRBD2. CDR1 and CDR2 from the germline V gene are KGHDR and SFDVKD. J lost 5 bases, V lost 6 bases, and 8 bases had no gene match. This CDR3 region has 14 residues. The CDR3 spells CATSPSGSVHEQYF. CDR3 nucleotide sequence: TGTGCCACCAGTCCCAGCGGGAGCGTCCACGAGCAGTACTTC.

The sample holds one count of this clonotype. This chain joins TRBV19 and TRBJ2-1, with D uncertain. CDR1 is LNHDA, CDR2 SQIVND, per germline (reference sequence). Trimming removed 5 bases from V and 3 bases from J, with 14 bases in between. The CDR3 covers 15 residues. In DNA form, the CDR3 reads TGTGCCAGTAGTGGGCAGGATCATTTCTACAATGAGCAGTTCTTC. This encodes CASSGQDHFYNEQFF.

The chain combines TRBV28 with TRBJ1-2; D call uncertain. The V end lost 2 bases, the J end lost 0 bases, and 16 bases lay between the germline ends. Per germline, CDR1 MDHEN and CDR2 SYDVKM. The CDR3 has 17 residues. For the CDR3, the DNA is TGTGCCAGCAGTTTAAGCTCCCACACCCCCGCTAACTATGGCTACACCTTC. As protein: CASSLSSHTPANYGYTF.

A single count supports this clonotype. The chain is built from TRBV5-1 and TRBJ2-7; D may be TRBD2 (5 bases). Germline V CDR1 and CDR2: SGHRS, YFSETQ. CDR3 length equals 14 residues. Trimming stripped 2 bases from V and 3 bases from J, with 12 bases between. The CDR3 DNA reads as TGCGCCAGCAGCTTCCAAGGGAGCCTCTACGAGCAGTACTTC. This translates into CASSFQGSLYEQYF.

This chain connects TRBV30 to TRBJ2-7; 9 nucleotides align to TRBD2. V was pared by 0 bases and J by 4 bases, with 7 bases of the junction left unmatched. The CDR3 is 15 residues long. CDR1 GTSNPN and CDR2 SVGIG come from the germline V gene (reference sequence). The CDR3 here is CAWSVFSGRSYEQYF. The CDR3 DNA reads TGTGCCTGGAGTGTATTTAGCGGGAGATCGTACGAGCAGTACTTC.

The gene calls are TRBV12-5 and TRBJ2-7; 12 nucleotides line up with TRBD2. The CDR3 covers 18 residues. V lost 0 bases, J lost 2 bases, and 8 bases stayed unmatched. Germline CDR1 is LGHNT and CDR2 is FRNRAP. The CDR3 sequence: CASGLVSLAGGFAYEQYF. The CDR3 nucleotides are TGTGCTAGTGGTTTGGTTTCGCTAGCGGGAGGGTTCGCCTACGAGCAGTACTTC.

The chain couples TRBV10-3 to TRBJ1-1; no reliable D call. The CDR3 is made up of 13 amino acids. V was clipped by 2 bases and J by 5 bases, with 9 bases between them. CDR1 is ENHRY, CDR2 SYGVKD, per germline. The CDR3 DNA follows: TGTGCCATCAGTGAGCCCGGGAGTACTGAAGCTTTCTTT. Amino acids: CAISEPGSTEAFF.

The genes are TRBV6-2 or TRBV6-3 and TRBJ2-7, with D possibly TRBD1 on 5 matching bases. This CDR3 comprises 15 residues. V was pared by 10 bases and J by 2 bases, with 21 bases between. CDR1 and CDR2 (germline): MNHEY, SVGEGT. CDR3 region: CATKIVSTATYEQYF. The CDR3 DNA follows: TGTGCCACCAAAATAGTGTCGACAGCGACCTACGAGCAGTACTTC.